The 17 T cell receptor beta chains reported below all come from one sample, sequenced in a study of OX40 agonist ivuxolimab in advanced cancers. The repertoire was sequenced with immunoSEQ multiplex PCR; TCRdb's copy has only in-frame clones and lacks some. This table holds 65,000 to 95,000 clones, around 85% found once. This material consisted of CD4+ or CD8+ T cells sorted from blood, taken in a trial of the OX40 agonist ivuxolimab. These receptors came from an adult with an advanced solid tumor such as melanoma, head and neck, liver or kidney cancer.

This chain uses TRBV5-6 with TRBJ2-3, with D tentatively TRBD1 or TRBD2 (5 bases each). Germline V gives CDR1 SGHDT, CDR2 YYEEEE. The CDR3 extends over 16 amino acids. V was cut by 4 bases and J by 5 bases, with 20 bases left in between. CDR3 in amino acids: CASSQVWGPSQDTQYF. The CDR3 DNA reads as TGTGCCAGCAGCCAGGTTTGGGGACCCTCGCAAGATACGCAGTATTTT.

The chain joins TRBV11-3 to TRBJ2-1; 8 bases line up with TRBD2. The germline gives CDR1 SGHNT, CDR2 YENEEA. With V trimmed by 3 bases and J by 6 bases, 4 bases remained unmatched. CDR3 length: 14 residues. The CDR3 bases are TGTGCCAGCAGCTTCTCCGGGACTAGCAATGAGCAGTTCTTC. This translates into CASSFSGTSNEQFF.

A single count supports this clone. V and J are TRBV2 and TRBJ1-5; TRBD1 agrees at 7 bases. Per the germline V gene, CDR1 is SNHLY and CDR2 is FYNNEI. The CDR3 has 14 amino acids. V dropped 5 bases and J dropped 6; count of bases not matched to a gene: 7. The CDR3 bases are TGTGCCAGCAGTTCTCAGGGGGGCGGTCAGCCCCAGCATTTT. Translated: CASSSQGGGQPQHF.

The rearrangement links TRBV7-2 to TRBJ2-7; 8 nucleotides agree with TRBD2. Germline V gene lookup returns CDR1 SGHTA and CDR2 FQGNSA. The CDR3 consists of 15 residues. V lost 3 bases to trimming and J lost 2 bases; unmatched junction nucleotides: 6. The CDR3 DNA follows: TGTGCCAGCAGCTTTCGGGGGGGCGGGCCCTACGAGCAGTACTTC. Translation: CASSFRGGGPYEQYF.

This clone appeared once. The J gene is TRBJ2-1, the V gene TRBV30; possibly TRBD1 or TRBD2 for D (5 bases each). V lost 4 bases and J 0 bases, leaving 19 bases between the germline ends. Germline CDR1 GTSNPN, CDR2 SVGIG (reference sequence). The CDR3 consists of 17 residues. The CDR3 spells CAWKPRGAGRSYNEQFF. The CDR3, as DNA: TGTGCCTGGAAACCTCGAGGGGCCGGACGCTCCTACAATGAGCAGTTCTTC.

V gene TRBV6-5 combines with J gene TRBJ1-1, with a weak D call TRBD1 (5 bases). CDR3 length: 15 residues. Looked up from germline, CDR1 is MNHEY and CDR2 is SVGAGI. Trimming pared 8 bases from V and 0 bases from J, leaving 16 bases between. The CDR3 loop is CASAGAGLLNTEAFF. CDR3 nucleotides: TGTGCCAGCGCCGGAGCGGGACTTTTGAACACTGAAGCTTTCTTT.

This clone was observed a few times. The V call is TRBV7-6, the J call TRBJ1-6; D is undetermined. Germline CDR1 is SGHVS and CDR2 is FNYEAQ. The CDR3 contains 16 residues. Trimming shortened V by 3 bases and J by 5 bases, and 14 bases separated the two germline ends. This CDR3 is CASSLHGVDDNSPLHF. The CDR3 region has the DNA TGTGCCAGCAGCTTGCACGGGGTGGATGATAATTCACCCCTCCACTTT.

The CDR3 spells CASSSLPGPQETQYF. The CDR3 DNA is TGTGCCAGCAGCTCCCTCCCGGGACCCCAAGAGACCCAGTACTTC. This rearrangement joins TRBV5-8 to TRBJ2-5; D tentatively fits TRBD1 or TRBD2 (5 bases each). Germline V gives CDR1 SGHTS, CDR2 YDEGEE. Trimming took off 3 bases at V and 1 base at J, with 13 bases between the two ends. The CDR3 is made up of 15 amino acids.

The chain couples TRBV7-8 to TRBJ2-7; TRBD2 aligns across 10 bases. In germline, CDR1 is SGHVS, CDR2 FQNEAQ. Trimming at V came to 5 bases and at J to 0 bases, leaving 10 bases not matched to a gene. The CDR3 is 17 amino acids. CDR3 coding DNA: TGTGCCAGCAGCCCCTGGGGGCTAGCGGGGGCCTCCTACGAGCAGTACTTC. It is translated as CASSPWGLAGASYEQYF.

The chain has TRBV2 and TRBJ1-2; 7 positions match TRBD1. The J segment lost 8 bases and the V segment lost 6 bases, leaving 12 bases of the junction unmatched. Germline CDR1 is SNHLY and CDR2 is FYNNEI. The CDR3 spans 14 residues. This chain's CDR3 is CASSPNPGQEGYTF. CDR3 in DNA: TGTGCCAGCAGCCCTAACCCCGGACAGGAAGGCTACACCTTC. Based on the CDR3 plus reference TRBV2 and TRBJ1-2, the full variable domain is EPEVTQTPSHQVTQMGQEVILRCVPISNHLYFYWYRQILGQKVEFLVSFYNNEISEKSEIFDDQFSVERPDGSNFTLKIRSTKLEDSAMYFCASSPNPGQEGYTFGSGTRLTVV.

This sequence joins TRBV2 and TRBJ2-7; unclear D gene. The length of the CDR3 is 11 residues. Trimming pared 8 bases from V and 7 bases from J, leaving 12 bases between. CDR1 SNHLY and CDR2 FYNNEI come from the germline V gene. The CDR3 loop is CASCSHEEQYF. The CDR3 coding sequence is TGTGCCAGCTGCAGCCATGAGGAGCAGTACTTC.

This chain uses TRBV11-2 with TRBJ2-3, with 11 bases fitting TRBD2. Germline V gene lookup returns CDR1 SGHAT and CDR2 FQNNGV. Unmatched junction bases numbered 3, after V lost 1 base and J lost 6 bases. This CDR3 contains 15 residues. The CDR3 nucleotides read TGTGCCAGCAGCTTAGTGCGACTAGCGGGGGATACGCAGTATTTT. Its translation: CASSLVRLAGDTQYF.

CDR3 amino acids: CASSHGIIDTEAFF. The CDR3 coding sequence is TGTGCCAGCAGCCACGGGATAATTGACACTGAAGCTTTCTTT. The chain uses TRBV14 and TRBJ1-1; unclear D gene. The CDR3 is made up of 14 amino acids. Trimming took off 3 bases at V and 3 bases at J, with 11 bases between the two ends. Germline-derived CDR1 and CDR2 are SGHDN and FVKESK.

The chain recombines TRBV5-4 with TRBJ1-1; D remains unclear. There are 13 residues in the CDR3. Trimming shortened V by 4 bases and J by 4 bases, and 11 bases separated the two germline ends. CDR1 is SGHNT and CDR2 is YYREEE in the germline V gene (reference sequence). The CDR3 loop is CASSQAGVTEAFF. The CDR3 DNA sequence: TGTGCCAGCAGCCAGGCCGGGGTCACTGAAGCTTTCTTT. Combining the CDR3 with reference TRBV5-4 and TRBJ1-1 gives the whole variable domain ETGVTQSPTHLIKTRGQQVTLRCSSQSGHNTVSWYQQALGQGPQFIFQYYREEENGRGNFPPRFSGLQFPNYSSELNVNALELDDSALYLCASSQAGVTEAFFGQGTRLTVV.

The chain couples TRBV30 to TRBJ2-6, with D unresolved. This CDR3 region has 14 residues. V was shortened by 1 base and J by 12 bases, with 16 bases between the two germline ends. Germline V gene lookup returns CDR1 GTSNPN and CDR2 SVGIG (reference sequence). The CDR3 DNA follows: TGTGCCTGGAGTGAACAGTCATATAAGGGCGTCCTGACTTTC. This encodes CAWSEQSYKGVLTF.

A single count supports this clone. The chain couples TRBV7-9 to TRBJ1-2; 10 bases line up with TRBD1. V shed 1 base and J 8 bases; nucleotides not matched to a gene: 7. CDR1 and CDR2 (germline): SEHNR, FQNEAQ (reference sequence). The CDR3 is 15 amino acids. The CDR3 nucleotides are TGTGCCAGCAGCTTAGTAGGGACAGGGGCTAACGGCTACACCTTC. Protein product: CASSLVGTGANGYTF.

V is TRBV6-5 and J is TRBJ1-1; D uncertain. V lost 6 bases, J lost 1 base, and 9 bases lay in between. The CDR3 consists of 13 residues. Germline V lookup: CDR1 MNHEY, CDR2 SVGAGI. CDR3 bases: TGTGCCAGCAGACTCACAAGGAACACTGAAGCTTTCTTT. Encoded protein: CASRLTRNTEAFF.